Only one count was recorded for the clone carrying this T cell receptor (beta chain). Its antigen is unknown. This entry is derived from a study of blood T cells in healthy people across ages. Findings of the study overall: Aged donors had fewer naive CD4+ cells and lower diversity than long-lived donors. Naive and antigen-experienced cells were not separated, limiting conclusive comparison. Strong correlation existed between TCR beta diversity and naive T cell percentage. A roughly linear age-dependent decrease characterized TCR beta diversity per million T cells.

This CDR3 has 12 residues. V dropped 2 bases and J dropped 7 bases, with 5 bases sitting between them. Germline CDR1 SGHAT, CDR2 FQNNGV. Primed by a sample-barcoded 5' primer and a J-beta primer mix, a second PCR proceeded for 7 to 11 cycles. TCRdb analysed the 5' RACE reads with MiXCR anew, one entry per CDR3 protein. The data contain about 580,000 distinct CDR3 sequences, around 50% of them singletons. Sequencing input: blood. J is TRBJ2-2 and V is TRBV11-2, with D uncertain. This clonotype originated in a man older than 75 in good health. The CDR3 reads CASSLKDGELFF. CDR3 sequence (DNA): TGTGCCAGCAGCTTAAAGGACGGGGAGCTGTTTTTT.